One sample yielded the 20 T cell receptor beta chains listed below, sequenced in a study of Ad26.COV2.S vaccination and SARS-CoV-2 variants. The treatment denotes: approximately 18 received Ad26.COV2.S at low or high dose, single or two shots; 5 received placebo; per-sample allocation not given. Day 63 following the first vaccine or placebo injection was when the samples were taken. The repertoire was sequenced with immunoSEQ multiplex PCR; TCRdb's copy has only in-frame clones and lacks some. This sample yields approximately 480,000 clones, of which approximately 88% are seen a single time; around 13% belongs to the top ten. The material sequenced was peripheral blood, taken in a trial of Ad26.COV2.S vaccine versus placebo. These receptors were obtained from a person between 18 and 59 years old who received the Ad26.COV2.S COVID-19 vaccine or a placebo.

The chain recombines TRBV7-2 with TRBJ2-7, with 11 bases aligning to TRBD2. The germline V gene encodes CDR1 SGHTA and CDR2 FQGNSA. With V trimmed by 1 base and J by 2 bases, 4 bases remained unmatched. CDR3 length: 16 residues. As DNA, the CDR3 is TGTGCCAGCAGCTTAGACGGGACTAGCGGAACCTACGAGCAGTACTTC. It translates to CASSLDGTSGTYEQYF.

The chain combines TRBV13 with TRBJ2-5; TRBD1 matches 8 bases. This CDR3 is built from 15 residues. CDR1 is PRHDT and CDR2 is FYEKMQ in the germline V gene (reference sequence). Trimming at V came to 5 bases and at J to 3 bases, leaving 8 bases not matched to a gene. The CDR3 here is CASSPGQGLEETQYF. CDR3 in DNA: TGTGCCAGCAGCCCAGGACAGGGACTGGAAGAGACCCAGTACTTC.

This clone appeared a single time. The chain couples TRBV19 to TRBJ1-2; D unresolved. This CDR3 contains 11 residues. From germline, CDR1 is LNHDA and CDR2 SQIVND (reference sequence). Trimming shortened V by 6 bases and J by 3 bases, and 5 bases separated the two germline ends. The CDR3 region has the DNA TGTGCCAGTAGAACAGACTATGGCTACACCTTC. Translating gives CASRTDYGYTF.

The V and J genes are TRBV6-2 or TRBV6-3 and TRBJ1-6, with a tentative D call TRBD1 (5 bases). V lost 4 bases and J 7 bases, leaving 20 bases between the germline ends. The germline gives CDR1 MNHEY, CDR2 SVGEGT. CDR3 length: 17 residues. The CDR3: CASSSPTPGTANSPLHF. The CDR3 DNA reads TGTGCCAGCAGTTCGCCTACTCCCGGGACCGCGAATTCACCCCTCCACTTT.

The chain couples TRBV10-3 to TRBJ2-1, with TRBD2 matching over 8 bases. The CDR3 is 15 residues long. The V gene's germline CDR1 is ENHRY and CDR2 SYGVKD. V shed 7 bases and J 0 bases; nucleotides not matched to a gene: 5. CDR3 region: CAIKSSGDSYNEQFF. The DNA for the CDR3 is TGTGCCATCAAGAGTAGCGGGGACTCCTACAATGAGCAGTTCTTC.

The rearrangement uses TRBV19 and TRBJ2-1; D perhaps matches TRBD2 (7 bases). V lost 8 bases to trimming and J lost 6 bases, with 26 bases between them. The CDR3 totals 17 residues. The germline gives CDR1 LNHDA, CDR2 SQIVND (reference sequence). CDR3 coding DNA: TGTGCCAGTCACGGGGGGCGGTCGGGAATGCTGTCCAATGAGCAGTTCTTC. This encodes CASHGGRSGMLSNEQFF.

CDR3 sequence (DNA): TGTGCCAGTAGTCGACTAGCGGGAGAAACCGGGGAGCTGTTTTTT. Amino acids: CASSRLAGETGELFF. The chain employs TRBV19 and TRBJ2-2; TRBD2 agrees at 12 bases. V gave up 5 bases and J gave up 5 bases; unmatched junction bases: 3. The CDR3 has 15 amino acids. Germline CDR1 reads LNHDA; CDR2 reads SQIVND (reference sequence).

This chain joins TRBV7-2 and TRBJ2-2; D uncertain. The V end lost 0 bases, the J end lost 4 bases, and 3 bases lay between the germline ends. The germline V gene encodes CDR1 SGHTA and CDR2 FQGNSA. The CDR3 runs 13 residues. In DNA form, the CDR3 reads TGTGCCAGCAGCTTAGCCGCCACCGGGGAGCTGTTTTTT. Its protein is CASSLAATGELFF.

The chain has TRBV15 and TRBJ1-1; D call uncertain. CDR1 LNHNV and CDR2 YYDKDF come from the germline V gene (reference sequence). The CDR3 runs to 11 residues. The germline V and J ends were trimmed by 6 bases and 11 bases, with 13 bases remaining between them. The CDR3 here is CATRRSGHAFF. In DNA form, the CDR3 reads TGTGCCACCAGGAGGTCAGGCCACGCTTTCTTT.

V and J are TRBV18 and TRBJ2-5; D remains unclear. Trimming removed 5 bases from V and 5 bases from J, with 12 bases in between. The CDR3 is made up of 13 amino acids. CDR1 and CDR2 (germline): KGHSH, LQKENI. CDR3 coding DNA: TGTGCCAGCTCAGCCACTAACCGGGAGACCCAGTACTTC. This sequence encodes CASSATNRETQYF.

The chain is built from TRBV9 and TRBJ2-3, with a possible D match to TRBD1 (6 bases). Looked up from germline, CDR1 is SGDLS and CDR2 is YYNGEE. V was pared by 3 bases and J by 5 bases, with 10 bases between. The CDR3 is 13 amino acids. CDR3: CASSAYRVDTQYF. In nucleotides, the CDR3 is TGTGCCAGCAGCGCCTACAGGGTAGATACGCAGTATTTT.

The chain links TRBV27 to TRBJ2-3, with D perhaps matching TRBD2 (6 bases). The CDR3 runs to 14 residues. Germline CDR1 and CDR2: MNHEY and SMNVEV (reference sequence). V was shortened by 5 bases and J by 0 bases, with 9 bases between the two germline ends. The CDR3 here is CASSVGLSTDTQYF. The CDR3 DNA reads TGTGCCAGCAGTGTGGGACTCAGCACAGATACGCAGTATTTT.

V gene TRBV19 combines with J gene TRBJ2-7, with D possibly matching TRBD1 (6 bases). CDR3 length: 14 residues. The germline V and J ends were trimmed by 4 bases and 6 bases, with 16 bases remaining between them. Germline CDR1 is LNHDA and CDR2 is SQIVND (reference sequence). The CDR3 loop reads CASSRQVVPAEQYF. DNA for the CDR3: TGTGCCAGTAGTAGACAGGTAGTACCAGCCGAGCAGTACTTC. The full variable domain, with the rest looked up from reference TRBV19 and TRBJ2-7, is DGGITQSPKYLFRKEGQNVTLSCEQNLNHDAMYWYRQDPGQGLRLIYYSQIVNDFQKGDIAEGYSVSREKKESFPLTVTSAQKNPTAFYLCASSRQVVPAEQYFGPGTRLTVT.

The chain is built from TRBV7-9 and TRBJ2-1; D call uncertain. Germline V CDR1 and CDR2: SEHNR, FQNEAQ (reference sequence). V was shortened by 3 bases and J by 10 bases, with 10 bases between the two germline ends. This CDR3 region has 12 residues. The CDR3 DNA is TGTGCCAGCAGCTTGACCGTCGCAGAGCAGTTCTTC. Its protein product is CASSLTVAEQFF.

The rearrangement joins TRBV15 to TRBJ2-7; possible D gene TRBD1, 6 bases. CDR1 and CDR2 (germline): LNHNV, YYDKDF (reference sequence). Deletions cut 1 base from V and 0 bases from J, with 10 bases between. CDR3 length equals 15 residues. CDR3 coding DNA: TGTGCCACCAGCAGAGCCAGGGGCAGCTCCTACGAGCAGTACTTC. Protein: CATSRARGSSYEQYF.

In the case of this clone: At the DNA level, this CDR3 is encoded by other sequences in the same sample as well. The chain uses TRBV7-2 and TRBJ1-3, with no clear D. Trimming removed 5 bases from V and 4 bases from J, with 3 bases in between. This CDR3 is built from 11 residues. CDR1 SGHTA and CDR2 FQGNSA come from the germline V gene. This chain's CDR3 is CASSLGNTIYF. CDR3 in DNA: TGTGCCAGCAGCCTAGGAAACACCATATATTTT.

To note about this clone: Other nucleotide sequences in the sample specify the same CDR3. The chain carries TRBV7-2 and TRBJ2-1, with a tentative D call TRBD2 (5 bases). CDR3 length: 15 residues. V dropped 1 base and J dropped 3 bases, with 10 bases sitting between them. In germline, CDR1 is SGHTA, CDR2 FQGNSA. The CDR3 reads CASSLDRGSYNEQFF. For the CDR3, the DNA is TGTGCCAGCAGCTTAGACAGAGGGAGCTACAATGAGCAGTTCTTC.

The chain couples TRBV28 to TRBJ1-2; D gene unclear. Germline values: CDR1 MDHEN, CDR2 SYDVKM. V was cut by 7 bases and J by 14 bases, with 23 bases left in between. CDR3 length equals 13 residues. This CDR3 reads CASIRSGGGGGTF. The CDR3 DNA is TGTGCCAGCATTCGGAGCGGCGGCGGAGGTGGGACCTTC.

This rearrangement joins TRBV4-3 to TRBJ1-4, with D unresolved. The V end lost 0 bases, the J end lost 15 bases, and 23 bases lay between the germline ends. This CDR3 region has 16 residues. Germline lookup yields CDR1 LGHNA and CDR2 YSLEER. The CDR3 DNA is TGCGCCAGCAGCCAAGAGTTCCGCTTGGTGCGGGCGCGGGTGTTTTTT. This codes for CASSQEFRLVRARVFF.

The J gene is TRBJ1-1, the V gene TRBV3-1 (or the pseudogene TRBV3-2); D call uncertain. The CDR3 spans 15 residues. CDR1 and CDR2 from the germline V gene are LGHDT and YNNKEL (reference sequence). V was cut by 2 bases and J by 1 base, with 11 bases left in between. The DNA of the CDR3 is TGTGCCAGCAGCCAAACGACACTATCGAACACTGAAGCTTTCTTT. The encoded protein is CASSQTTLSNTEAFF.